Here is one T cell receptor beta chain with its context. CDR1 and CDR2 (germline): MDHEN, SYDVKM. The V and J ends lost 3 bases and 7 bases, in that order; junction bases with no gene match: 15. The CDR3 has 19 amino acids. The PCR employed 60 Vbeta primers together with 13 Jbeta primers. Sequenced by immunoSEQ multiplex PCR; TCRdb stores in-frame clones only, minus some. The profile shows more than 80,000 clones, 63% of them singletons. This sample was included in a study of cytomegalovirus exposure and HLA in healthy donors. The chain couples TRBV28 to TRBJ2-7, with TRBD2 matching over 16 bases. The material sequenced was PBMCs. This receptor was obtained from a woman aged 40-49 years in good health and CMV-seropositive. The CDR3 region is CASSFQAAGLAGGPREQYF. In nucleotides, the CDR3 is TGTGCCAGCAGTTTCCAGGCCGCGGGACTAGCGGGAGGGCCGAGGGAGCAGTACTTC.